This T cell receptor (beta chain) is drawn from a study of OX40 agonist ivuxolimab in advanced cancers. Turning to the overall study: The costimulatory receptor OX40 (CD134) was targeted by ivuxolimab, a fully human IgG2 agonistic monoclonal antibody. Intravenous ivuxolimab was administered to patients every 2 weeks at six dose levels: 0.01, 0.1, 0.3, 1.5, 3 and 10 mg/kg. Of the approximately 54 patients in dose escalation, about 20 had hepatocellular carcinoma, about 15 had melanoma, 9 had renal cell carcinoma and 9 had head and neck cancer. A male proportion of 75% to 85% and a mean age of about 60 years, ranging from about 20 to 79, were recorded for the dose-escalation cohort. Patients were allowed to have had prior anti-PD-1, anti-PD-L1 or anti-CTLA-4 therapy, and about 40% of the dose-escalation patients had been treated with checkpoint inhibitors. Three dose-escalation patients achieved partial responses, one with hepatocellular carcinoma and two with cutaneous melanoma. Peripheral TCRbeta sequencing was intended to test whether TCR sequence diversity was altered and clonal T-cell expansion was caused by ivuxolimab. The paper covers the monotherapy dose-escalation part of the phase I ivuxolimab trial, which included N ≈ 50 patients. Overall results and qualifications from the work: In partial responders in the 0.1-3.0 mg/kg groups, normalized peripheral clonal expansion was found to be among the lowest, especially among CD8+ T cells. Low levels of normalized T-cell clonal expansion were also seen in some patients who did not respond. At doses of 0.1 to 3.0 mg/kg, clonal expansion of both CD4+ and CD8+ T cells in blood was seen between baseline and week 6. Which antigens the clonally expanded peripheral T cells were specific for was not determined. On average, CD8+ T cells showed more expanded clones than CD4+ T cells after ivuxolimab.

As to this clone: The antigen it binds to is not known. One base away there is no much larger clone; base qualities are not given.

To sequence the TCRbeta CDR3 region, genomic DNA was isolated from the sorted cells. The immunoSEQ Assay was used to sequence the TCRbeta CDR3 regions. TCRdb took over this immuneACCESS table, retaining in-frame rearrangements with V and J assigned. Such tables are incomplete; in checked studies, under half of the missing clones stem from an unresolved V gene, and the remainder is unexplained. The sample table records roughly 62,000 clones; roughly 90% of these occur just once. Together, the top ten hold around 0.63% of the sample. Patients with a history of autoimmune disease or receiving systemic immunosuppression were excluded from the trial. Peripheral blood for TCR sequencing was collected from all dose cohorts at baseline, on cycle 4 day 1, and on cycle 7 day 1. The samples were drawn from a first-in-human, open-label, multicenter phase I dose-escalation trial of ivuxolimab. Adults with locally advanced or metastatic melanoma, renal cell carcinoma, hepatocellular carcinoma or head and neck squamous cell carcinoma were enrolled in the trial. CD4+ and CD8+ T cells were sorted separately from peripheral blood before TCR sequencing.

This TCR was sampled from an adult with an advanced solid tumor such as melanoma, head and neck, liver or kidney cancer. Sequenced here: CD4+ or CD8+ T cells sorted from blood, sampled in a trial of the OX40 agonist ivuxolimab.

CDR3 protein: CASSYFGGIPFF. The DNA reads TGTGCCAGCAGTTACTTTGGGGGGATCCCGTTCTTC. The chain employs TRBV6-6 and TRBJ2-1, with a tentative D gene TRBD2 over 6 matching bases. Via the germline V gene (reference sequence), CDR1 is MNHNY and CDR2 SVGAGI. The CDR3 sequence holds 12 residues, the cysteine and phenylalanine included. Kept here is only the CDR3 DNA, which spans 36 bases and is read in frame from base 1. A distance of 13 bases separates the germline ends of V and J, which lose 1 base and 15 bases respectively.